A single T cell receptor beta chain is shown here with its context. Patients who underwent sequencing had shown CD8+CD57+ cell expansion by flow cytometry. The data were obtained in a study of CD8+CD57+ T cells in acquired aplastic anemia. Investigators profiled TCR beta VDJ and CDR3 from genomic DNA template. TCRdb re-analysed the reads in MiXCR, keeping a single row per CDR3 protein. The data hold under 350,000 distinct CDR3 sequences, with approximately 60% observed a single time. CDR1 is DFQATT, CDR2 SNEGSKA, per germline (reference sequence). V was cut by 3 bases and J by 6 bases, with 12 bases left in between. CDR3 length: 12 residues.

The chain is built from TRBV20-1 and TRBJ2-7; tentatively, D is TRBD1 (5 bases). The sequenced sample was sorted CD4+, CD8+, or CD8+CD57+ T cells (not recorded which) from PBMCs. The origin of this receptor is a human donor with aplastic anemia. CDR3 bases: TGCAGTGCTAGGCCAACAGGTGTCGAGCAGTACTTC. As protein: CSARPTGVEQYF.